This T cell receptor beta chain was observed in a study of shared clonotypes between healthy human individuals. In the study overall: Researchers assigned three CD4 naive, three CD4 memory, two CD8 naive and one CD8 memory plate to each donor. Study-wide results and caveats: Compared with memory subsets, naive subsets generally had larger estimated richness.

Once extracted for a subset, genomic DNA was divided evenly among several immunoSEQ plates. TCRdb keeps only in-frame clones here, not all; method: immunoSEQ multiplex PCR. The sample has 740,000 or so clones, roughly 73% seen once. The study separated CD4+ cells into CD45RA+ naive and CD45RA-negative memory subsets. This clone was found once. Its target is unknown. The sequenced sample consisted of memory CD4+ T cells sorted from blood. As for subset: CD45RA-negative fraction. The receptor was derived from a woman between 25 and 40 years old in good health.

CDR3 nucleotides: TGTGCCAGCAGCCCCAACGGAGGGGAGGGTTTCTACGAGCAGTACTTC. Its translation: CASSPNGGEGFYEQYF. The rearrangement joins TRBV7-3 to TRBJ2-7; 7 bases align to TRBD2. The junction had 13 bases not matched to a gene; V was cut back by 5 bases and J by 3 bases. Germline CDR1 and CDR2: SGHTA and FQGTGA. The CDR3 totals 16 residues.